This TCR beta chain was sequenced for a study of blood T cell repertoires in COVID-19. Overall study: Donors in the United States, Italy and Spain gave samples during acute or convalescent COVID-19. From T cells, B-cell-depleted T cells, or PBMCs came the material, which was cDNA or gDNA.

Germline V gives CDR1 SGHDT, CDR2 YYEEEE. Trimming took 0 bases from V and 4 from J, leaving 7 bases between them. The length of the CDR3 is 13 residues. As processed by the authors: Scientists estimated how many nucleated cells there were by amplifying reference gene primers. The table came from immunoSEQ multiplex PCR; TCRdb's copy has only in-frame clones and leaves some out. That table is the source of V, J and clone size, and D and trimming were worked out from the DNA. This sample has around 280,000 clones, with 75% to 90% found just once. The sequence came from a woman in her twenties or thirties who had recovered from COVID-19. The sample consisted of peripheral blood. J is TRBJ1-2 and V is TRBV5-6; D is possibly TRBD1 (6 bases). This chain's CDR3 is CASSLDRAYGYTF. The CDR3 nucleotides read TGTGCCAGCAGCTTGGACAGGGCCTATGGCTACACCTTC.